A single sample is the source of the 3 T cell receptor beta chains below, sequenced in a study of CD8 T cells in Susac syndrome. RNA, at about 0.45 to 1 ug, was reverse transcribed with random hexamers. TCRdb re-called the immunoSEQ multiplex PCR reads with MiXCR, one entry per CDR3 protein. The table has 150,000 to 200,000 distinct CDR3 sequences, over 85% seen once. Specimen: CD4+ T cells from PBMCs. Receptors were obtained from a human donor in good health.

The chain employs TRBV20-1 and TRBJ2-7; D not resolved. The germline V and J ends were trimmed by 6 bases and 0 bases, with 9 bases remaining between them. Germline values: CDR1 DFQATT, CDR2 SNEGSKA (reference sequence). The length of the CDR3 is 12 residues. The CDR3 reads CSAPDFSYEQYF. The CDR3 DNA follows: TGCAGTGCCCCGGATTTCTCCTACGAGCAGTACTTC.

CDR3 sequence reads: CSVGTASGEAIYF. The CDR3 nucleotides read TGCAGCGTTGGTACAGCCTCCGGAGAGGCCATATATTTT. The V call is TRBV29-1, the J call TRBJ1-3; D gene uncertain. The V gene's germline CDR1 is SQVTM and CDR2 ANQGSEA. The CDR3 spans 13 residues. The germline V and J ends were trimmed by 4 bases and 11 bases, with 18 bases remaining between them.

The J gene is TRBJ2-3, the V gene TRBV12-3 or TRBV12-4; D possibly corresponds to TRBD1 (6 bases). Trimming pared 5 bases from V and 2 bases from J, leaving 11 bases between. This CDR3 is built from 14 residues. The CDR3 here is CASSNRESTDTQYF. CDR3 bases: TGTGCCAGCAGTAACAGGGAGTCCACAGATACGCAGTATTTT.